The 9 T cell receptor beta chains below come from one sample, sequenced in a study of Graves' ophthalmopathy and Graves' hyperthyroidism (dated by TCRdb to 2017 to 2018). Sequencing relied on an Illumina HiSeq 2000. For repertoire sequencing, the TCR beta CDR3 regions were amplified from RNA transcripts. A first-round RT-PCR used HTBI primers with the Qiagen OneStep RT-PCR kit, followed by a second-round multiplex PCR, size selection and purification. TCRdb ran its own pipeline on the public reads, namely fastp trimming at Q25 and MiXCR clone calling, and kept in-frame beta chains. A single entry per CDR3 protein holds the most common genes and DNA from its merged rows. This sample comprises approximately 540,000 distinct CDR3 sequences, less than 45% of them detected only once. Clones ranked in the top ten supply about 4.2% of the sample. The sequenced sample consisted of peripheral blood or thyroid tissue (not recorded which). Receptors originate from an adult man with Graves' hyperthyroidism.

The chain joins TRBV6-4 to TRBJ1-5, with D maybe TRBD1 (6 bases). CDR3 size: 13 residues. From germline, CDR1 is MRHNA and CDR2 SNTAGT. V lost 3 bases, J lost 7 bases, and 10 bases lay in between. The CDR3 nucleotides are TGTGCCAGCAGTGAGTCGGGACACCAGCCCCAGCATTTT. This gives the protein CASSESGHQPQHF.

The table lists this clonotype with many counts. The CDR3 DNA follows: TGCAGTGCTACCGGACAGGTCTACGAGCAGTACTTC. Translated, it gives CSATGQVYEQYF. The V gene is TRBV20-1, the J gene TRBJ2-7; 7 positions agree with TRBD1. Germline V gene data show CDR1 as DFQATT and CDR2 as SNEGSKA (reference sequence). The CDR3 loop spans 12 amino acids. The V segment lost 4 bases and the J segment 3 bases; nucleotides outside the gene matches: 3.

The CDR3 region is CASSLSGHPNYEQYF. CDR3 bases: TGTGCCAGCTCACTCTCGGGACATCCTAACTACGAGCAGTACTTC. The rearrangement joins TRBV24-1 to TRBJ2-7; a weak D match, TRBD1 (6 bases). CDR1 and CDR2 from the germline V gene are KGHDR and SFDVKD. V lost 11 bases and J lost 3, with 22 bases in between. The CDR3 extends over 15 amino acids.

The DNA for the CDR3 is TGTGCCAGCAGCTCAACAGGGGGCGAGGGAACTGAAGCTTTCTTT. This codes for CASSSTGGEGTEAFF. The genes are TRBV7-3 and TRBJ1-1; 9 nucleotides align to TRBD1. The V segment lost 4 bases and the J segment 5 bases; nucleotides outside the gene matches: 8. The CDR3 consists of 15 residues. The germline gives CDR1 SGHTA, CDR2 FQGTGA.

This clonotype has at least ten counts. The V call is TRBV24-1, the J call TRBJ1-5; D may be TRBD1 (6 bases). The CDR3 is 14 amino acids. Germline values: CDR1 KGHDR, CDR2 SFDVKD. Trimming took off 4 bases at V and 4 bases at J, with 10 bases between the two ends. CDR3 residues: CATSEDSWNQPQHF. In nucleotides, the CDR3 is TGTGCCACCAGTGAGGACAGTTGGAATCAGCCCCAGCATTTT.

There are many counts of this clonotype. This chain links TRBV6-1 with TRBJ2-5, with 9 bases lining up with TRBD1. The CDR3 length is 16 residues. Germline V gives CDR1 MNHNS, CDR2 SASEGT. The junction had 11 bases not matched to a gene; V was cut back by 5 bases and J by 4 bases. The CDR3 region has the DNA TGTGCCAGCAGTCCCGGGACAGGGTTCGTGTTAGAGACCCAGTACTTC. This gives the protein CASSPGTGFVLETQYF.

Note on this clonotype: One junction end disagrees with the germline gene, perhaps due to a read error. The V and J genes are TRBV10-3 and TRBJ1-4, with 9 bases aligning to TRBD1. Germline V gene sequence: CDR1 ENHRY, CDR2 SYGVKD. This CDR3 region has 14 residues. Written as DNA, the CDR3 is TGTGCCATCAGTACCGGGACAGGGAAGGAAAGACTGTTTTTT. As protein: CAISTGTGKERLFF.

This clonotype was recorded at least ten times. This sequence joins TRBV7-9 and TRBJ2-7; D perhaps matches TRBD2 (5 bases). Germline V gene lookup returns CDR1 SEHNR and CDR2 FQNEAQ (reference sequence). The V end lost 3 bases, the J end lost 1 base, and 10 bases lay between the germline ends. This CDR3 comprises 14 residues. DNA for the CDR3: TGTGCCAGCAGCTTTCGGGGTATGTCCTACGAGCAGTACTTC. It encodes CASSFRGMSYEQYF.

This clonotype showed up many times. The chain is built from TRBV7-9 and TRBJ2-7; 9 bases fit TRBD1. This CDR3 has 15 residues. Looked up from germline, CDR1 is SEHNR and CDR2 is FQNEAQ (reference sequence). The V and J ends lost 4 bases and 1 base, in that order; junction bases with no gene match: 5. The DNA for the CDR3 is TGTGCCAGCAGCTCCTGGACAGGGGATTCCTACGAGCAGTACTTC. This codes for CASSSWTGDSYEQYF.